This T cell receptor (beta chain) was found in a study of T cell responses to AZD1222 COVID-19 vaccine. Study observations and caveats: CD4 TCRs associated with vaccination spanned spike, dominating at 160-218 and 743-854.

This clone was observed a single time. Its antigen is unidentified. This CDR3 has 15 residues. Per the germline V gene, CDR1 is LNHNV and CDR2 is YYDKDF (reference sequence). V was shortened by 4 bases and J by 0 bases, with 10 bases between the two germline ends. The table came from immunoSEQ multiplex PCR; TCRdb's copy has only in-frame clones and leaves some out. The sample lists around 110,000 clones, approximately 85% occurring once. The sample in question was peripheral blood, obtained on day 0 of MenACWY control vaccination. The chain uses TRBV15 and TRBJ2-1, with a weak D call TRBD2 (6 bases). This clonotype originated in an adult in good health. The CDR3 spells CATSKGRDSYNEQFF. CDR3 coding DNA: TGTGCCACCAGCAAGGGGCGGGACTCCTACAATGAGCAGTTCTTC.